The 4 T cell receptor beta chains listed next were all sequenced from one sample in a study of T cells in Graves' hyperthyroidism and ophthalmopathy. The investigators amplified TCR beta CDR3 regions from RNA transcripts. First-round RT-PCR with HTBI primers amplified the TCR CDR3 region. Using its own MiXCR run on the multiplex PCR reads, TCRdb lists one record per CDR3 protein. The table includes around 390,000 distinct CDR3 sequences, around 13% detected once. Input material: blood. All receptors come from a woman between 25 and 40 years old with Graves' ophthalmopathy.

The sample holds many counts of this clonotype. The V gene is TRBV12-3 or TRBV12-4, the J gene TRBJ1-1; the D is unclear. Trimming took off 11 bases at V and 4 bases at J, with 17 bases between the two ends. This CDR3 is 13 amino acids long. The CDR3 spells CAGRSGRGTEAFF. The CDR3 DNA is TGTGCCGGCCGGTCTGGTCGCGGCACTGAAGCTTTCTTT.

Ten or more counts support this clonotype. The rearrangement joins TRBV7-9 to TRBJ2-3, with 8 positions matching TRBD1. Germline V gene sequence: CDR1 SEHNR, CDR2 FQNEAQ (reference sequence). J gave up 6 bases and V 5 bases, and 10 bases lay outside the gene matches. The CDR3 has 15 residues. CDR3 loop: CASSHGQGTSDTQYF. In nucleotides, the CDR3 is TGTGCCAGCAGCCACGGACAGGGAACTTCGGATACGCAGTATTTT.

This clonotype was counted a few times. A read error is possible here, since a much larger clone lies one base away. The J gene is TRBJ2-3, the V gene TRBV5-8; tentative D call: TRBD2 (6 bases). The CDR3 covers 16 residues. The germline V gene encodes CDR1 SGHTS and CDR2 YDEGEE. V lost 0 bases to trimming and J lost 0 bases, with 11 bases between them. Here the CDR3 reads CASSLVRELSTDTQYF. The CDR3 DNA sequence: TGTGCCAGCAGCTTGGTGCGGGAACTAAGCACAGATACGCAGTATTTT.

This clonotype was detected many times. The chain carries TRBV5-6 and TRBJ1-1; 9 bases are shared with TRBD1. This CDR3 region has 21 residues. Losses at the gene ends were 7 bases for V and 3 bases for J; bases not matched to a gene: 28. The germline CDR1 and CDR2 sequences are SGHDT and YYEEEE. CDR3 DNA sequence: TGTGCCAGCGGCCGGGCTCGAAGGGCGTCGGGACAGGGTGTTTTGCACACTGAAGCTTTCTTT. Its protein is CASGRARRASGQGVLHTEAFF.